Given below is one T cell receptor (beta chain) in context. Its antigen is as yet unknown. The germline CDR1 and CDR2 sequences are SEHNR and FQNEAQ (reference sequence). V was clipped by 2 bases and J by 11 bases, with 10 bases between them. The CDR3 has 13 amino acids. The authors carried out high-throughput sequencing of TCR beta. They applied it to CD8+ and CD4+ T cells obtained from blood. Through negative isolation, CD4+ and CD8+ T cells were obtained, while TEMRA cells were enriched using FACS. This sample was taken from a study of CD8 T cells in Susac syndrome. Study-level findings and limits: As acknowledged by the study, its TCR sequencing and HLA analysis included a relatively small number of individuals.

Random-hexamer reverse transcription was applied to about 0.5 to 1 ug RNA. An immunoSEQ multiplex PCR generated amplified TCR beta CDR3 products spanning 54 Vbeta and 13 Jbeta. TCRdb reanalysed the immunoSEQ multiplex PCR reads using MiXCR and keeps one entry per CDR3 protein. This table has about 150,000 distinct CDR3 sequences, 94% appearing once. This sequence was found in a human donor with multiple sclerosis. The V call is TRBV7-9, the J call TRBJ1-6; D is possibly TRBD1 (6 bases). The sample consisted of CD8+ T cells from PBMCs. In DNA, the CDR3 is TGTGCCAGCAGCTTATACGGACAGCCACCCCTCCACTTT. It codes for CASSLYGQPPLHF.